The clone carrying this T cell receptor beta chain has only one observation. The data were obtained in a study of T cell changes during pregnancy in multiple sclerosis. TCRdb's table, derived via immunoSEQ multiplex PCR, lists solely in-frame clones and lacks some. This sample carries approximately 62,000 clones, just over 90% of them seen once, and the ten largest clones take about 4%. V was clipped by 0 bases and J by 3 bases, with 18 bases between them. Germline CDR1 is SEHNR and CDR2 is FQNEAQ (reference sequence). CDR3 length: 17 amino acids. Sequencing used CD8+ T cells from peripheral blood mononuclear cells, obtained in the second trimester of pregnancy. The clonotype originates from a female donor with multiple sclerosis, enrolled in a pregnancy study. The V and J genes are TRBV7-9 and TRBJ2-7, with TRBD2 as a possible D gene (6 bases). The CDR3 DNA reads TGTGCCAGCAGCTTAGCGGAGGGCTTGGGGCCCTACTACGAGCAGTACTTC. Translating it yields CASSLAEGLGPYYEQYF.